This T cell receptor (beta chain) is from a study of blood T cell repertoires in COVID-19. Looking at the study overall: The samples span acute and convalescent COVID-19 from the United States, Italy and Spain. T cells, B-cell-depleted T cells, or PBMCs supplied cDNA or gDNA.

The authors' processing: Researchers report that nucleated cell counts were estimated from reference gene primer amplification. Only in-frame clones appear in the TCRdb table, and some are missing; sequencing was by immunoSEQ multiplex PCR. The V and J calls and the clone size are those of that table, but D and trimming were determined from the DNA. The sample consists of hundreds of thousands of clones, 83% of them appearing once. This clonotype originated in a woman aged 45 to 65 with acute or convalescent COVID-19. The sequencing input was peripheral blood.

DNA of the CDR3: TGTGCCAGCAGTTTAGCCTCGGGGGGGAGGGCCACAGATACGCAGTATTTT. It codes for CASSLASGGRATDTQYF. The gene calls are TRBV28 and TRBJ2-3; 8 nucleotides agree with TRBD2. Losses at the gene ends were 2 bases for V and 2 bases for J; bases not matched to a gene: 9. There are 17 residues in the CDR3. CDR1 is MDHEN and CDR2 is SYDVKM in the germline V gene.